A selection of T cell receptor beta chains follows, all from one sample in a study of blood T cells in healthy people across ages. TCRdb re-derived calls from the 5' RACE reads in MiXCR, one entry per CDR3 protein. The sample includes roughly 1,500,000 distinct CDR3 sequences, around 42% of them seen just once. The sample taken for sequencing was blood. These receptor sequences come from a young woman in good health. Each CDR3 is given with its conserved first and last residue. D genes are given only for firm matches. Part of the rows lack a size; the others show once, few, many or a class for expanded clones.

d_call	j_call	clone_size	v_call	cdr3_nt	cdr3_aa
.	TRBJ2-5	few	TRBV2	TGTGCCAGCAGTCCTCCTTTATATCCACTGGAGCAGTACTTC	CASSPPLYPLEQYF
.	TRBJ2-1	few	TRBV20-1	TGCAGTGCTAGAGATAGGCTAGTGGCGGATGAGCAGTTCTTC	CSARDRLVADEQFF
TRBD2	TRBJ2-5	few	TRBV28	TGTGCCAGCAGTTTGTTGGATCTAGCGGGCCAAGAGACCCAGTACTTC	CASSLLDLAGQETQYF
.	TRBJ2-7	few	TRBV27	TGTGCCAGCGGCGGGGTTCGGCACGAGCAGTACTTC	CASGGVRHEQYF
.	TRBJ2-1	few	TRBV19	TGTGCCAGTAGTATAGTTGAGAATGAGCAGTTCTTC	CASSIVENEQFF
TRBD1	TRBJ2-3	.	TRBV6-5	TGTGCCAGCAGTTACGTCGGGACAGGGGGCCGGACAGATACGCAGTATTTT	CASSYVGTGGRTDTQYF
TRBD1	TRBJ1-6	few	TRBV12-3/TRBV12-4	TGTGCCAGCAGCCCCCGGGACAGAAATAATTCACCCCTCCACTTT	CASSPRDRNNSPLHF
.	TRBJ2-1	.	TRBV6-6	TGTGCCACCAGGCAGGACGGCACTTACAATGAGCAGTTCTTC	CATRQDGTYNEQFF
.	TRBJ2-5	.	TRBV7-9	TGTGCCAGCAGATTAGGGGTCCGAGAGACCCAGTACTTC	CASRLGVRETQYF
.	TRBJ1-6	.	TRBV7-3	TGTGCCAGCAGATCGACGATTAATTCACCCCTCCACTTT	CASRSTINSPLHF
.	TRBJ2-1	.	TRBV18	TGTGCCAGCTCACCACTTTTGGCCGGCGGAGGATACAATGAGCAGTTCTTC	CASSPLLAGGGYNEQFF
.	TRBJ2-7	many	TRBV7-2	TGTGCCAGCAGCACCTCCGGAACCCGTATGGACGAGCAGTACTTC	CASSTSGTRMDEQYF
.	TRBJ2-7	many	TRBV4-2	TGTGCCAGCAGCCAAGTCGCTCTACAGGGATCCTACGAGCAGTACTTC	CASSQVALQGSYEQYF
.	TRBJ2-7	.	TRBV7-9	TGTGCCAGCAGCCGTTTCCAGTACGAGCAGTACTTC	CASSRFQYEQYF
.	TRBJ1-6	.	TRBV10-3	TGTGCCATCAGTGAGAGGACAGCCGTTGGTTCACCCCTCCACTTT	CAISERTAVGSPLHF
.	TRBJ2-2	.	TRBV20-1	TGCAGTGCTAGAGATGACAGCGGAACGAACACCGGGGAGCTGTTTTTT	CSARDDSGTNTGELFF
TRBD1	TRBJ1-2	.	TRBV6-1	TGTGCCAGCAGAGGCCGCCGGGACAGTTGGGCTCCGACGGGCTACATCTTC	CASRGRRDSWAPTGYIF
TRBD2	TRBJ2-1	few	TRBV4-1	TGCGCCAGCAGCCACCCCGGACTAGCGGGCGGAGAGCAGTTCTTC	CASSHPGLAGGEQFF
.	TRBJ1-2	few	TRBV20-1	TGCAGTGCTAGAGATCTCGGCAGCCATGGCTACACCTTC	CSARDLGSHGYTF
.	TRBJ1-5	.	TRBV7-8	TGTGCCAGCAGCGCCGGGACCAACCCCGATCAGCCCCAGCATTTT	CASSAGTNPDQPQHF
.	TRBJ2-7	many	TRBV7-9	TGTGCCAGCAGCTTGTCTTTTTACGAGCAGTACTTC	CASSLSFYEQYF
.	TRBJ2-5	.	TRBV3-1	TGTGCCAGCAGCCCACGGCTCTCAGGGACCCAGTACTTC	CASSPRLSGTQYF
.	TRBJ2-1	.	TRBV5-1	TGCGCCAGCAGCTTTTCGGGGGTCAGCTCCTACAATGAGCAGTTCTTC	CASSFSGVSSYNEQFF
TRBD1	TRBJ1-5	.	TRBV10-3	TGTGCCATCCAACAGGGGAGCAATCAGCCCCAGCATTTT	CAIQQGSNQPQHF